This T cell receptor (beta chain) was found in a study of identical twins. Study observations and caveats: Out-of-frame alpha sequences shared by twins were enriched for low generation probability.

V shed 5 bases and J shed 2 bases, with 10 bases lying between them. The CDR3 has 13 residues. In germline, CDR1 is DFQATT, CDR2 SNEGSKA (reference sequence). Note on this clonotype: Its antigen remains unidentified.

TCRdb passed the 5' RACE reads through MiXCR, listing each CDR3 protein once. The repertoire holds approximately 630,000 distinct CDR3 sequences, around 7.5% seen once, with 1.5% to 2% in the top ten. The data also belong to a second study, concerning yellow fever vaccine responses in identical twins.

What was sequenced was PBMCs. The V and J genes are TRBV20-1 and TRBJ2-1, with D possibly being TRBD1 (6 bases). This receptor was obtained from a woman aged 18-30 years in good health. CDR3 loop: CSAADRTYNEQFF. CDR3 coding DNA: TGCAGTGCTGCCGACAGGACCTACAATGAGCAGTTCTTC.